This is a list of T cell receptor beta chains from one sample in a study of cytomegalovirus exposure and HLA in healthy donors. TCRdb's table, derived via immunoSEQ multiplex PCR, lists solely in-frame clones and lacks some. This table holds 95,000 to 100,000 clones, around 74% found once. The sequenced sample was PBMCs. Receptor source: a woman between 40 and 55 years old in good health and CMV-seronegative. The CDR3 runs from the conserved cysteine through the conserved F or W. A D gene is named only where the DNA matches it firmly. Some rows have no size entry. The others give once, few or many, or a class for an expanded clone.

clone_size: NA
v_call: TRBV18
j_call: TRBJ1-5
d_call: NA
cdr3_aa: CASSPEIGQGSNQPQHF
cdr3_nt: TGTGCCAGCTCACCAGAGATCGGTCAGGGGAGCAATCAGCCCCAGCATTTT

clone_size: NA
v_call: TRBV7-6
j_call: TRBJ2-2
d_call: NA
cdr3_aa: CASSGISLNTGELFF
cdr3_nt: TGTGCCAGCAGCGGCATTAGCCTCAACACCGGGGAGCTGTTTTTT

clone_size: NA
v_call: TRBV7-9
j_call: TRBJ2-3
d_call: TRBD1
cdr3_aa: CASSPTGQGLYTQYF
cdr3_nt: TGTGCCAGCAGCCCTACAGGACAGGGGCTGTATACGCAGTATTTT

clone_size: NA
v_call: TRBV6-1
j_call: TRBJ2-7
d_call: TRBD1
cdr3_aa: CASSVRDRGAYEQYF
cdr3_nt: TGTGCCAGCAGTGTCCGGGACAGGGGGGCCTACGAGCAGTACTTC

clone_size: NA
v_call: TRBV18
j_call: TRBJ2-7
d_call: TRBD2
cdr3_aa: CASSPNGGMGNYEQYF
cdr3_nt: TGTGCCAGCTCACCGAACGGGGGGATGGGGAACTACGAGCAGTACTTC

clone_size: once
v_call: TRBV9
j_call: TRBJ2-2
d_call: TRBD2
cdr3_aa: CASAGLAGDHTGELFF
cdr3_nt: TGTGCCAGCGCGGGACTAGCGGGAGACCACACCGGGGAGCTGTTTTTT

clone_size: NA
v_call: TRBV6-5
j_call: TRBJ2-7
d_call: NA
cdr3_aa: CASSAAYEQYF
cdr3_nt: TGTGCCAGCAGTGCCGCGTACGAGCAGTACTTC

clone_size: NA
v_call: TRBV7-7
j_call: TRBJ2-5
d_call: TRBD1
cdr3_aa: CASSRGQQETQYF
cdr3_nt: TGTGCTAGCAGCCGGGGACAGCAAGAGACCCAGTACTTC

clone_size: NA
v_call: TRBV4-2
j_call: TRBJ2-1
d_call: TRBD2
cdr3_aa: CASSQDPLAGGWEQFF
cdr3_nt: TGTGCCAGCAGCCAAGATCCACTAGCGGGGGGTTGGGAGCAGTTCTTC

clone_size: few
v_call: TRBV28
j_call: TRBJ1-6
d_call: NA
cdr3_aa: CASSFTGINSPLHF
cdr3_nt: TGTGCCAGCAGTTTCACAGGGATCAATTCCCCCCTCCACTTT

clone_size: few
v_call: TRBV6-5
j_call: TRBJ2-1
d_call: TRBD2
cdr3_aa: CASSNSGRNYNEQFF
cdr3_nt: TGTGCCAGCAGCAATAGCGGGAGGAACTACAATGAGCAGTTCTTC

clone_size: NA
v_call: TRBV11-2
j_call: TRBJ2-2
d_call: NA
cdr3_aa: CASSLERATNTGELFF
cdr3_nt: TGTGCCAGCAGCTTAGAGAGAGCAACGAACACCGGGGAGCTGTTTTTT

clone_size: NA
v_call: TRBV25-1
j_call: TRBJ1-4
d_call: NA
cdr3_aa: CASSEYPGEKLFF
cdr3_nt: TGTGCCAGCAGTGAATATCCAGGCGAAAAACTGTTTTTT

clone_size: NA
v_call: TRBV4-3
j_call: TRBJ2-1
d_call: TRBD2
cdr3_aa: CASSQDLLAVNEQFF
cdr3_nt: TGCGCCAGCAGCCAAGATCTCCTAGCGGTGAATGAGCAGTTCTTC

clone_size: few
v_call: TRBV7-3
j_call: TRBJ2-5
d_call: TRBD2
cdr3_aa: CASSLVAGGQETQYF
cdr3_nt: TGTGCCAGCAGCTTGGTAGCGGGAGGGCAAGAGACCCAGTACTTC

clone_size: NA
v_call: TRBV7-2
j_call: TRBJ2-1
d_call: NA
cdr3_aa: CASSLRYNEQFF
cdr3_nt: TGTGCCAGCAGCTTACGGTACAATGAGCAGTTCTTC

clone_size: few
v_call: TRBV7-2
j_call: TRBJ2-3
d_call: NA
cdr3_aa: CASSLVGTYFDTQYF
cdr3_nt: TGTGCCAGCAGCTTAGTTGGGACTTACTTCGATACGCAGTATTTT

clone_size: few
v_call: TRBV7-6
j_call: TRBJ2-3
d_call: TRBD2
cdr3_aa: CASSLASVAGFPDTQYF
cdr3_nt: TGTGCCAGCAGCTTAGCTTCTGTAGCGGGGTTTCCGGATACGCAGTATTTT

clone_size: NA
v_call: TRBV9
j_call: TRBJ2-3
d_call: NA
cdr3_aa: CASSVYPTDTQYF
cdr3_nt: TGTGCCAGCAGCGTATATCCCACAGATACGCAGTATTTT

clone_size: few
v_call: TRBV19
j_call: TRBJ1-6
d_call: TRBD1
cdr3_aa: CASSIVRQGNSPLHF
cdr3_nt: TGTGCCAGTAGTATAGTAAGACAGGGGAATTCACCCCTCCACTTT

clone_size: NA
v_call: TRBV5-5
j_call: TRBJ2-3
d_call: NA
cdr3_aa: CASSLGGGASTDTQYF
cdr3_nt: TGTGCCAGCAGCTTGGGTGGGGGGGCAAGCACAGATACGCAGTATTTT

clone_size: once
v_call: TRBV15
j_call: TRBJ2-7
d_call: TRBD1
cdr3_aa: CATSRDRQGAGEQYF
cdr3_nt: TGTGCCACCAGCAGAGATCGGCAGGGGGCAGGCGAGCAGTACTTC

clone_size: NA
v_call: TRBV5-1
j_call: TRBJ2-7
d_call: TRBD1
cdr3_aa: CASSLTGAHEQYF
cdr3_nt: TGCGCCAGCAGCTTGACAGGGGCCCACGAGCAGTACTTC

clone_size: NA
v_call: TRBV30
j_call: TRBJ2-1
d_call: NA
cdr3_aa: CAWSVIRNEQFF
cdr3_nt: TGTGCCTGGAGTGTAATTCGGAATGAGCAGTTCTTC

clone_size: few
v_call: TRBV6-1
j_call: TRBJ2-7
d_call: TRBD2
cdr3_aa: CASSGGLAEAYEQYF
cdr3_nt: TGTGCCAGCAGTGGGGGACTAGCGGAGGCCTACGAGCAGTACTTC

clone_size: NA
v_call: TRBV28
j_call: TRBJ1-5
d_call: TRBD1
cdr3_aa: CASRPYPGQGFQPQHF
cdr3_nt: TGTGCCAGCAGGCCTTACCCGGGACAGGGTTTTCAGCCCCAGCATTTT

clone_size: few
v_call: TRBV7-6
j_call: TRBJ2-1
d_call: TRBD2
cdr3_aa: CASSPMRLAGHEQFF
cdr3_nt: TGTGCCAGCAGCCCGATGAGACTAGCGGGTCATGAGCAGTTCTTC

clone_size: NA
v_call: TRBV5-1
j_call: TRBJ2-3
d_call: TRBD2
cdr3_aa: CASSLQRGNTDTQYF
cdr3_nt: TGCGCCAGCAGCTTACAGCGGGGGAACACAGATACGCAGTATTTT

clone_size: NA
v_call: TRBV7-6
j_call: TRBJ2-5
d_call: NA
cdr3_aa: CASSLGWGQGRLETQYF
cdr3_nt: TGTGCCAGCAGCTTAGGCTGGGGGCAGGGGAGATTGGAGACCCAGTACTTC

clone_size: NA
v_call: TRBV7-8
j_call: TRBJ2-2
d_call: NA
cdr3_aa: CASSSAPGVGTGELFF
cdr3_nt: TGTGCCAGCAGCTCGGCCCCCGGGGTCGGCACCGGGGAGCTGTTTTTT

clone_size: once
v_call: TRBV11-3
j_call: TRBJ2-1
d_call: NA
cdr3_aa: CASSRVGLEQFF
cdr3_nt: TGTGCCAGCAGCCGAGTGGGCCTTGAGCAGTTCTTC

clone_size: NA
v_call: TRBV7-9
j_call: TRBJ2-2
d_call: NA
cdr3_aa: CSSSLGQLNTGELFF
cdr3_nt: TGTTCCAGCAGCCTCGGACAGCTCAACACCGGGGAGCTGTTTTTT

clone_size: once
v_call: TRBV6-5
j_call: TRBJ2-7
d_call: TRBD2
cdr3_aa: CASGRTSVGLGQYF
cdr3_nt: TGTGCCAGCGGTAGGACTAGTGTCGGATTGGGGCAGTACTTC

clone_size: NA
v_call: TRBV13
j_call: TRBJ2-2
d_call: TRBD2
cdr3_aa: CASNPRGSGGAPGELFF
cdr3_nt: TGTGCCAGCAACCCCCGCGGGAGCGGGGGGGCCCCCGGGGAGCTGTTTTTT

clone_size: NA
v_call: TRBV6-4
j_call: TRBJ2-1
d_call: NA
cdr3_aa: CASSGGSSYNEQFF
cdr3_nt: TGTGCCAGCAGTGGGGGCAGCTCCTACAATGAGCAGTTCTTC

clone_size: NA
v_call: TRBV7-2
j_call: TRBJ1-3
d_call: TRBD1
cdr3_aa: CASSSKIIQGTGNTIYF
cdr3_nt: TGTGCCAGCAGCTCTAAAATTATACAGGGGACGGGAAACACCATATATTTT

clone_size: NA
v_call: TRBV6-1
j_call: TRBJ2-2
d_call: NA
cdr3_aa: CASVAGVTGELFF
cdr3_nt: TGTGCCAGCGTGGCAGGGGTTACCGGGGAGCTGTTTTTT

clone_size: NA
v_call: TRBV30
j_call: TRBJ2-7
d_call: NA
cdr3_aa: CAWSVLAYEQYF
cdr3_nt: TGTGCCTGGAGTGTACTTGCCTACGAGCAGTACTTC

clone_size: NA
v_call: TRBV4-2
j_call: TRBJ2-5
d_call: NA
cdr3_aa: CASSQDRGVQETQYF
cdr3_nt: TGTGCCAGCAGCCAAGACAGGGGAGTCCAAGAGACCCAGTACTTC

clone_size: NA
v_call: TRBV18
j_call: TRBJ2-1
d_call: TRBD1
cdr3_aa: CASSQGAPYNEQFF
cdr3_nt: TGTGCCAGCTCGCAGGGGGCTCCCTACAATGAGCAGTTCTTC

clone_size: NA
v_call: TRBV6-1
j_call: TRBJ2-2
d_call: NA
cdr3_aa: CASSEVIGQGRNTGELFF
cdr3_nt: TGTGCCAGCAGTGAAGTAATTGGCCAGGGTAGGAACACCGGGGAGCTGTTTTTT

clone_size: NA
v_call: TRBV4-3
j_call: TRBJ1-1
d_call: NA
cdr3_aa: CASSLDRVNTEAFF
cdr3_nt: TGCGCCAGCAGCCTGGACAGAGTAAACACTGAAGCTTTCTTT

clone_size: NA
v_call: TRBV19
j_call: TRBJ2-3
d_call: NA
cdr3_aa: CASSSAHSMSTDTQYF
cdr3_nt: TGTGCCAGTAGTAGTGCGCATAGCATGAGCACAGATACGCAGTATTTT

clone_size: NA
v_call: TRBV7-9
j_call: TRBJ1-1
d_call: TRBD1
cdr3_aa: CASSSGQGEWTEAFF
cdr3_nt: TGTGCCAGCAGCTCTGGCCAGGGGGAATGGACTGAAGCTTTCTTT

clone_size: NA
v_call: TRBV4-2
j_call: TRBJ2-1
d_call: TRBD2
cdr3_aa: CASSLRTSDEQFF
cdr3_nt: TGTGCCAGCAGCCTTCGGACTAGCGATGAGCAGTTCTTC

clone_size: NA
v_call: TRBV10-1
j_call: TRBJ2-1
d_call: NA
cdr3_aa: CASSWRPREEQFF
cdr3_nt: TGCGCCAGCAGTTGGAGACCGAGAGAGGAGCAGTTCTTC

clone_size: once
v_call: TRBV18
j_call: TRBJ2-1
d_call: TRBD1
cdr3_aa: CASSPDRGWNEQFF
cdr3_nt: TGTGCCAGCTCACCAGACAGGGGTTGGAATGAGCAGTTCTTC

clone_size: NA
v_call: TRBV9
j_call: TRBJ2-5
d_call: TRBD1
cdr3_aa: CASSVRPSHTGGWQETQYF
cdr3_nt: TGTGCCAGCAGCGTCCGACCATCCCATACAGGGGGCTGGCAAGAGACCCAGTACTTC

clone_size: NA
v_call: TRBV11-2
j_call: TRBJ2-4
d_call: TRBD1
cdr3_aa: CASSFSGIGQGILF
cdr3_nt: TGTGCCAGCAGCTTTAGTGGGATAGGACAGGGGATCCTCTTC

clone_size: NA
v_call: TRBV4-1
j_call: TRBJ2-6
d_call: TRBD1
cdr3_aa: CASSQKGTGSGANVLTF
cdr3_nt: TGCGCCAGCAGCCAAAAAGGGACAGGGTCTGGGGCCAACGTCCTGACTTTC

clone_size: NA
v_call: TRBV11-3
j_call: TRBJ2-3
d_call: TRBD2
cdr3_aa: CASSLPGLAGDTQYF
cdr3_nt: TGTGCCAGCAGCTTACCGGGACTAGCGGGAGATACGCAGTATTTT

clone_size: NA
v_call: TRBV30
j_call: TRBJ1-2
d_call: NA
cdr3_aa: CAQTRDRDWGYTF
cdr3_nt: TGTGCTCAGACCCGGGATCGTGACTGGGGCTACACCTTC

clone_size: NA
v_call: TRBV6-1
j_call: TRBJ2-7
d_call: NA
cdr3_aa: CASSEALRVTYEQYF
cdr3_nt: TGTGCCAGCAGTGAAGCGCTTCGGGTTACCTACGAGCAGTACTTC

clone_size: NA
v_call: TRBV5-1
j_call: TRBJ2-3
d_call: NA
cdr3_aa: CASSFRTVPDTQYF
cdr3_nt: TGCGCCAGCAGCTTCCGGACAGTCCCAGATACGCAGTATTTT

clone_size: NA
v_call: TRBV11-2
j_call: TRBJ2-5
d_call: NA
cdr3_aa: CASSGGARDQETQYF
cdr3_nt: TGTGCCAGCAGCGGTGGGGCTAGGGATCAAGAGACCCAGTACTTC

clone_size: few
v_call: TRBV5-1
j_call: TRBJ2-5
d_call: NA
cdr3_aa: CASSFQAAVETQYF
cdr3_nt: TGCGCCAGCAGCTTCCAGGCAGCCGTAGAGACCCAGTACTTC

clone_size: NA
v_call: TRBV6-1
j_call: TRBJ1-5
d_call: NA
cdr3_aa: CASTNGGNQPQHF
cdr3_nt: TGTGCCAGCACCAACGGGGGAAATCAGCCCCAGCATTTT

clone_size: NA
v_call: TRBV6-5
j_call: TRBJ2-4
d_call: NA
cdr3_aa: CASKGAGVAKNIQYF
cdr3_nt: TGTGCCAGCAAGGGAGCAGGAGTAGCCAAAAACATTCAGTACTTC

clone_size: NA
v_call: TRBV11-2
j_call: TRBJ1-1
d_call: NA
cdr3_aa: CASSPLRALNTEAFF
cdr3_nt: TGTGCCAGCAGCCCCCTGCGAGCCTTGAACACTGAAGCTTTCTTT